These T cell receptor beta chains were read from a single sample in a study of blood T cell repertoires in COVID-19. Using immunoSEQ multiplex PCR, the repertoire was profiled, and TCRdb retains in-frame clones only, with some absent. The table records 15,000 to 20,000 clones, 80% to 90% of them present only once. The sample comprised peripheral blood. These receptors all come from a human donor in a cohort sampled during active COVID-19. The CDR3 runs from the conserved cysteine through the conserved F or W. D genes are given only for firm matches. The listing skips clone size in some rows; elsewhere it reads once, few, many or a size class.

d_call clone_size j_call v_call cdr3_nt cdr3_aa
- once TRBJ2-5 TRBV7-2 TGTGCCAGCAGCTTAGGGTCAGCGGGTGAAAGTCAAGAGACCCAGTACTTC CASSLGSAGESQETQYF
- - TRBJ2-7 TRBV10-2 TGCGCCAGCGGAGGGAACGAGCAGTACTTC CASGGNEQYF
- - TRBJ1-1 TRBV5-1 TGCGCCAGCCACCGGTTCGAGAACACTGAAGCTTTCTTT CASHRFENTEAFF
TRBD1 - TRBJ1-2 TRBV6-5 TGTGCCAGCAGTTACCAGCAGACAGGGGGTGTTGGCTACACCTTC CASSYQQTGGVGYTF
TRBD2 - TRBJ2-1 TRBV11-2 TGTGCCAGCAGCTCCTTGACGGGGCAGCGGGGATACAATGAGCAGTTCTTC CASSSLTGQRGYNEQFF
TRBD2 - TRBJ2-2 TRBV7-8 TGTGCCAGCAGCAATAGCGGGGGGTTCACCGGGGAGCTGTTTTTT CASSNSGGFTGELFF
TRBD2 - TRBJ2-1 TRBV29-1 TGCAGCGTCCCGACTAGCGGTGGTTCCTACAATGAGCAGTTCTTC CSVPTSGGSYNEQFF
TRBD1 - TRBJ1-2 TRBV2 TGTGCCAGCAGTAGGACAGGCACCCCTATCTATGGCTACACCTTC CASSRTGTPIYGYTF
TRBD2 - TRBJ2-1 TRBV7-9 TGTGCCAGCAGCGTAGCGGGGAGTGGCTACAATGAGCAGTTCTTC CASSVAGSGYNEQFF
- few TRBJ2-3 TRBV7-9 TGTGCCAGCAGCTTGGAGGGATCCACAGATACGCAGTATTTT CASSLEGSTDTQYF
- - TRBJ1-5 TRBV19 TGTGCCAGTAGTATAGTGGCCAGGGGCGCCAATCAGCCCCAGCATTTT CASSIVARGANQPQHF
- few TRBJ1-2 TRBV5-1 TGCGCCAGCAGCCCTGGTTACAGGGCCCCTGATGGCTACACCTTC CASSPGYRAPDGYTF
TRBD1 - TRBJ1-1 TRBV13 TGTGCCAGCAGCCTCACCGGGACAGGGGACACTGAAGCTTTCTTT CASSLTGTGDTEAFF
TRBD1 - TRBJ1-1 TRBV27 TGTGCCAGCAGCCCAGGGGGCGCGGACACTGAAGCTTTCTTT CASSPGGADTEAFF
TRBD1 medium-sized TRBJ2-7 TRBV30 TGTGCCTGGAGTCTAGGGACAGGCAGACTTATAACCTACGAGCAGTACTTC CAWSLGTGRLITYEQYF
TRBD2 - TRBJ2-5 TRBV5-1 TGCGCCAGCAGCTTGAGGACTAGCGGGAGGAGAGAGACCCAGTACTTC CASSLRTSGRRETQYF